Listed here is a single T cell receptor beta chain. Trimming cost V 5 bases and J 0 bases; bases outside gene matches: 11. The CDR3 loop spans 17 amino acids. From germline, CDR1 is MNHEY and CDR2 SVGEGT. Per the original data handling: From reference gene primer amplification, estimates of nucleated cell counts were derived. The protocol was immunoSEQ multiplex PCR, while the TCRdb copy is restricted to in-frame clones and leaves out a portion. The V and J calls and clone size are taken from that table; D and trimming were inferred from the DNA. Of about 260,000 clones listed, around 90% are singletons. The data were obtained in a study of blood T cell repertoires in COVID-19. Whole-study context: Specimens from acute and convalescent COVID-19 originated in the United States, Italy and Spain. The cDNA or gDNA used as material had been derived from T cells, B-cell-depleted T cells, or PBMCs.

J is TRBJ1-1 and V is TRBV6-2 or TRBV6-3; TRBD1 matches 8 bases. Sequenced material: peripheral blood. The clonotype comes from a human donor in a cohort sampled during active COVID-19. Here the CDR3 reads CASSPSRTGTLNTEAFF. The CDR3, as DNA: TGTGCCAGCAGTCCATCCCGGACAGGGACATTGAACACTGAAGCTTTCTTT.